This TCR beta chain is drawn from a study of patients and donors after allogeneic stem cell transplantation. A single record per CDR3 protein comes from TCRdb applying MiXCR to the RT-PCR reads. The profile shows 900,000 to 1,000,000 distinct CDR3 sequences, about 20% of them singletons. Unmatched junction bases numbered 11, after V lost 0 bases and J lost 5 bases. This CDR3 region has 17 residues. Germline CDR1 SGDLS, CDR2 YYNGEE. The sequenced sample was blood, either unsorted or a sorted T cell fraction (not recorded which). The genes are TRBV9 and TRBJ2-5, with TRBD2 matching 9 bases. The sequence was obtained from a human donor who was either an allogeneic HSCT recipient or a stem cell or donor lymphocyte infusion donor (not recorded which). It is not recorded whose cells these are; they may come from a transplant donor. Here the CDR3 reads CASSVGALSGGGETQYF. The CDR3 DNA is TGTGCCAGCAGCGTAGGAGCGCTTAGCGGGGGTGGTGAGACCCAGTACTTC.